The 30 T cell receptor beta chains listed next were all sequenced from one sample in a study of T-cell reconstitution after alpha-beta-depleted transplantation in children. Preparation of the TCRbeta library involved a method that used unique molecular identifiers. From the PCR reads, TCRdb called clonotypes with MiXCR, one entry per CDR3 protein. The repertoire holds about 350,000 distinct CDR3 sequences, with 15% to 20% as singletons. The sequenced sample was PBMCs, mostly from graft donor cells, obtained 360 days after TCRalphabeta/CD19-depleted stem cell transplant. These receptors were collected from a male patient between 2 and 10 years old who had a stem cell transplant for acute lymphoblastic leukemia, so the T cells may come from the graft donor.

The J gene is TRBJ2-6, the V gene TRBV2; D remains ambiguous. Trimming cost V 6 bases and J 0 bases, with 12 bases left between them. The CDR3 is 16 residues long. Looked up from germline, CDR1 is SNHLY and CDR2 is FYNNEI. CDR3 sequence (DNA): TGTGCCAGCAGATCAACGGCGCGCTCTGGGGCCAACGTCCTGACTTTC. It specifies CASRSTARSGANVLTF.

This chain uses TRBV7-2 with TRBJ2-7; D not resolved. CDR3 size: 15 residues. The V gene lost 2 bases and the J gene lost 2 bases, with 13 bases spanning the gap. Germline V CDR1 and CDR2: SGHTA, FQGNSA. CDR3 protein: CASSLSPRVAYEQYF. The CDR3 DNA follows: TGTGCCAGCAGCTTAAGCCCTCGCGTCGCCTACGAGCAGTACTTC.

The count of this clonotype is one. The chain employs TRBV9 and TRBJ2-2; D could derive from TRBD1 or TRBD2 (7 bases each). Germline CDR1 SGDLS, CDR2 YYNGEE. The CDR3 runs to 16 residues. With 0 bases removed from V and 5 bases from J, the gap between germline ends came to 14 bases. In DNA, the CDR3 is TGTGCCAGCAGCGTAGGAAGGGGGCGGGGGACCGGGGAGCTGTTTTTT. As protein: CASSVGRGRGTGELFF.

As regards this clonotype: The junction shows a germline mismatch at one end, possibly a read error. The V gene is TRBV20-1, the J gene TRBJ2-7, with 7 bases matching TRBD1. The CDR3 consists of 13 residues. The germline gives CDR1 DFQATT, CDR2 SNEGSKA (reference sequence). CDR3 region: CSANRGVRYEQYF. Here the CDR3 DNA reads TGCAGCGCTAACAGGGGAGTAAGGTACGAGCAGTACTTC.

A few counts support this clonotype. The genes are TRBV7-9 and TRBJ2-1; D call uncertain. CDR3 length: 12 residues. V was pared by 4 bases and J by 7 bases, with 8 bases between. Germline CDR1 SEHNR, CDR2 FQNEAQ (reference sequence). In nucleotides, the CDR3 is TGTGCCAGCAGCTCCACGTGGAATGAGCAGTTCTTC. It translates to CASSSTWNEQFF.

This clonotype was seen a handful of times. V and J are TRBV20-1 and TRBJ2-1, with TRBD2 matching over 8 bases. CDR3 length: 19 amino acids. V gave up 1 base and J gave up 0 bases; unmatched junction bases: 14. Germline CDR1 is DFQATT and CDR2 is SNEGSKA (reference sequence). Here the CDR3 DNA reads TGCAGTGCTAGAGGGACCCGGACTAGCTCCCCGAGCTCCTACAATGAGCAGTTCTTC. Its protein is CSARGTRTSSPSSYNEQFF.

This clonotype was counted only a few times. The rearrangement links TRBV5-1 to TRBJ2-1, with 8 positions matching TRBD2. Looked up from germline, CDR1 is SGHRS and CDR2 is YFSETQ. The length of the CDR3 is 12 residues. With 6 bases clipped from V and 9 bases from J, the junction kept 5 bases outside the gene matches. The CDR3 region has the DNA TGCGCCAGCACCGGGACTAGTGTTGAGCAGTTCTTC. Translating it yields CASTGTSVEQFF.

A few counts support this clonotype. The chain is built from TRBV3-1 and TRBJ2-5; D ambiguous. Germline CDR1 LGHDT, CDR2 YNNKEL (reference sequence). The CDR3 extends over 15 amino acids. V was shortened by 5 bases and J by 2 bases, with 15 bases between the two germline ends. The CDR3 protein is CASSEGPRNQETQYF. CDR3 coding DNA: TGTGCCAGCAGCGAAGGTCCCAGAAATCAAGAGACCCAGTACTTC.

This clonotype was found a few times. V usage is TRBV12-3 or TRBV12-4 and J usage is TRBJ2-1; 10 bases are shared with TRBD2. The trim removed 5 bases at V and 7 bases at J, leaving 11 bases unmatched. The CDR3 is 16 amino acids. CDR3 sequence reads: CASSLPDGAGGNEQFF. CDR3 sequence (DNA): TGTGCCAGCAGTCTTCCCGATGGAGCGGGAGGGAATGAGCAGTTCTTC.

This clonotype was recorded at least ten times. The CDR3 bases are TGTGCCAGCAGCTCTGACGCAGTCGGGACCGAAAACTTCTACGAGCAGTACTTC. Residues: CASSSDAVGTENFYEQYF. The V and J genes are TRBV28 and TRBJ2-7; perhaps D is TRBD1 or TRBD2 (5 bases each). The V gene's germline CDR1 is MDHEN and CDR2 SYDVKM. This CDR3 has 18 residues. V was clipped by 6 bases and J by 3 bases, with 27 bases between them. The full variable domain, its missing parts supplied by reference TRBV28 and TRBJ2-7, is DVKVTQSSRYLVKRTGEKVFLECVQDMDHENMFWYRQDPGLGLRLIYFSYDVKMKEKGDIPEGYSVSREKKERFSLILESASTNQTSMYLCASSSDAVGTENFYEQYFGPGTRLTVT.

To note about this clonotype: The CDR3 does not end in the conserved phenylalanine or tryptophan, so this is likely a read error. The V and J genes are TRBV20-1 and TRBJ2-3; TRBD1 aligns across 9 bases. The length of the CDR3 is 17 residues. V shed 6 bases and J 5 bases; nucleotides not matched to a gene: 18. Germline CDR1 and CDR2: DFQATT and SNEGSKA (reference sequence). The CDR3 spells CSAPTGGDRVEEDTQYC. CDR3 sequence (DNA): TGCAGTGCCCCGACGGGTGGGGACAGGGTAGAGGAAGATACGCAGTATTGT.

This clonotype has more than one count but fewer than ten. This chain uses TRBV29-1 with TRBJ2-7; D is tentatively TRBD1 or TRBD2 (5 bases each). Per germline, CDR1 SQVTM and CDR2 ANQGSEA. The CDR3 runs 11 residues. V was clipped by 3 bases and J by 4 bases, with 7 bases between them. CDR3 loop: CSVDREYEQYF. Here the CDR3 DNA reads TGCAGCGTTGACAGGGAGTACGAGCAGTACTTC.

Points on this clonotype: At one boundary the junction diverges from the germline segment, which might be a read error. The chain employs TRBV28 and TRBJ2-7, with TRBD1 identical over 8 bases. CDR3 size: 13 residues. CDR1 and CDR2 from the germline V gene are MDHEN and SYDVKM. This chain's CDR3 is CASNFRDRPSLRF. The CDR3 region has the DNA TGTGCCAGCAACTTCCGGGACAGGCCCTCCCTTCGCTTC.

The V gene is TRBV7-9, the J gene TRBJ2-7, with 8 bases fitting TRBD2. CDR3 length: 15 residues. Germline CDR1 is SEHNR and CDR2 is FQNEAQ (reference sequence). The junction had 7 bases not matched to a gene; V was cut back by 4 bases and J by 2 bases. CDR3 sequence (DNA): TGTGCCAGCAGCTCCTCCGGGACTAGGGCCTACGAGCAGTACTTC. Translating gives CASSSSGTRAYEQYF. Using reference TRBV7-9 and TRBJ2-7 for the parts outside the CDR3, the full variable domain is DTGVSQNPRHKITKRGQNVTFRCDPISEHNRLYWYRQTLGQGPEFLTYFQNEAQLEKSRLLSDRFSAERPKGSFSTLEIQRTEQGDSAMYLCASSSSGTRAYEQYFGPGTRLTVT.

The chain uses TRBV5-1 and TRBJ2-4; 10 nucleotides line up with TRBD2. The CDR3 sequence is 18 residues long. V trimming: 0 bases; J trimming: 6 bases; junction bases outside the gene matches: 12. Germline V lookup: CDR1 SGHRS, CDR2 YFSETQ. This CDR3 reads CASSLEASGRRGVNIQYF. Here the CDR3 DNA reads TGCGCCAGCAGCTTGGAGGCTAGCGGGAGAAGAGGGGTAAACATTCAGTACTTC.

This clonotype was recorded a few times. The chain links TRBV12-3 or TRBV12-4 to TRBJ1-1; D ambiguous. CDR3 size: 12 residues. The V end was cut by 3 bases, the J end by 8 bases, with 10 bases between. The CDR3 bases are TGTGCCAGCAGTTTCCGGGCCAACGAAGCTTTCTTT. Amino acid sequence: CASSFRANEAFF.

This clonotype appeared a few times. This chain links TRBV7-9 with TRBJ2-7, with 10 bases lining up with TRBD2. CDR1 is SEHNR and CDR2 is FQNEAQ in the germline V gene (reference sequence). The CDR3 runs to 16 residues. V lost 1 base and J lost 6; bases outside the gene matches: 9. The CDR3 nucleotides are TGTGCCAGCAGCTTAGTTCTAGGTCTAGCGGGAGCCGAGCAGTACTTC. Translated, it gives CASSLVLGLAGAEQYF. Full variable domain (remainder filled in from reference TRBV7-9 and TRBJ2-7): DTGVSQNPRHKITKRGQNVTFRCDPISEHNRLYWYRQTLGQGPEFLTYFQNEAQLEKSRLLSDRFSAERPKGSFSTLEIQRTEQGDSAMYLCASSLVLGLAGAEQYFGPGTRLTVT.

This clonotype turned up a few times. The chain couples TRBV5-1 to TRBJ2-4; D gene ambiguous. The CDR3 totals 19 residues. Per germline, CDR1 SGHRS and CDR2 YFSETQ. Trimming took 0 bases from V and 0 from J, leaving 19 bases between them. The CDR3 bases are TGCGCCAGCAGCTTGGCCGGGTTCACAGAGACCCTAGCCAAAAACATTCAGTACTTC. Amino acids: CASSLAGFTETLAKNIQYF.

This sequence joins TRBV4-3 and TRBJ2-1; 12 nucleotides match TRBD2. The CDR3 consists of 16 residues. Germline CDR1 and CDR2: LGHNA and YSLEER. Trimming at V came to 2 bases and at J to 7 bases, leaving 6 bases not matched to a gene. The CDR3 DNA reads as TGCGCCAGCAGCCAAACGCTAGCGGGAGGGGAGAATGAGCAGTTCTTC. Encoded protein: CASSQTLAGGENEQFF.

This clonotype was observed a handful of times. This chain links TRBV4-3 with TRBJ2-2, with D uncertain. Germline CDR1 LGHNA, CDR2 YSLEER. The CDR3 length is 14 residues. V lost 1 base, J lost 5 bases, and 8 bases lay in between. The DNA of the CDR3 is TGCGCCAGCAGCCAAGCCCTGTTAACCGGGGAGCTGTTTTTT. It encodes CASSQALLTGELFF.

Only a few counts were recorded for this clonotype. The chain is built from TRBV11-2 and TRBJ1-1; tentative D call: TRBD1 (5 bases). Germline V gives CDR1 SGHAT, CDR2 FQNNGV. This CDR3 contains 13 residues. Between the trimmed V and J ends, which lost 5 bases and 3 bases, there was a span of 10 bases. This chain's CDR3 is CASSPRGDTEAFF. The CDR3 bases are TGTGCCAGCAGCCCCCGGGGGGACACTGAAGCTTTCTTT. Full variable domain (rest looked up from reference TRBV11-2 and TRBJ1-1): EAGVAQSPRYKIIEKRQSVAFWCNPISGHATLYWYQQILGQGPKLLIQFQNNGVVDDSQLPKDRFSAERLKGVDSTLKIQPAKLEDSAVYLCASSPRGDTEAFFGQGTRLTVV.

This clonotype was counted a few times. V is TRBV20-1 and J is TRBJ1-2; D might be TRBD1 (6 bases). The CDR3 is 13 amino acids. Germline CDR1 reads DFQATT; CDR2 reads SNEGSKA (reference sequence). The V end lost 5 bases, the J end lost 2 bases, and 12 bases lay between the germline ends. The CDR3 sequence is CSARLQGNYGYTF. The CDR3 region has the DNA TGCAGTGCTCGCTTACAGGGCAACTATGGCTACACCTTC.

This clonotype was detected only a few times. The chain joins TRBV20-1 to TRBJ2-2; no firm D call. V gave up 0 bases and J gave up 6 bases, with 8 bases separating them. CDR1 and CDR2 from the germline V gene are DFQATT and SNEGSKA (reference sequence). The CDR3 spans 13 residues. As DNA, the CDR3 is TGCAGTGCTAGAGATATGGCGGCCGGGGAGCTGTTTTTT. Its protein is CSARDMAAGELFF.

This clonotype came up a few times. A read error may be the cause here, since a much bigger clone is one base away. The chain links TRBV20-1 to TRBJ2-3, with D hard to call. V was trimmed by 0 bases and J by 3 bases, leaving 7 bases between them. Germline V gene sequence: CDR1 DFQATT, CDR2 SNEGSKA (reference sequence). This CDR3 is 13 amino acids long. CDR3 sequence (DNA): TGCAGTGCTAGAGATCGGGTGACAGATACGCAGTATTTT. It specifies CSARDRVTDTQYF.

CDR3 nucleotide sequence: TGTGCCAGCAGACCACCCGGACTAGTCGGACACGAGCAGTACTTC. It codes for CASRPPGLVGHEQYF. This chain links TRBV6-1 with TRBJ2-7, with 7 bases matching TRBD2. The V segment lost 6 bases and the J segment 5 bases; nucleotides outside the gene matches: 13. There are 15 residues in the CDR3. CDR1 MNHNS and CDR2 SASEGT come from the germline V gene.

This chain links TRBV4-3 with TRBJ2-7, with 7 bases identical to TRBD2. The CDR3 has 12 residues. The V segment lost 1 base and the J segment 9 bases; nucleotides outside the gene matches: 3. Germline assignment: CDR1 LGHNA and CDR2 YSLEER. The CDR3 nucleotides read TGCGCCAGCAGCCAAGCTGGGGGGGTGCAGTACTTC. The encoded protein is CASSQAGGVQYF.

This clonotype has a handful of counts. The J gene is TRBJ1-6, the V gene TRBV29-1; 9 nucleotides line up with TRBD1. The germline V gene has CDR1 SQVTM and CDR2 ANQGSEA. The V and J ends lost 6 bases and 7 bases, in that order; junction bases with no gene match: 4. The CDR3 is 13 residues long. CDR3 protein: CSVGTGQNSPLHF. In DNA form, the CDR3 reads TGCAGCGTCGGGACAGGGCAAAATTCACCCCTCCACTTT.

The chain has TRBV29-1 and TRBJ1-2; 11 nucleotides align to TRBD1. J gave up 6 bases and V 6 bases, and 18 bases lay outside the gene matches. CDR3 length equals 17 residues. Germline V gives CDR1 SQVTM, CDR2 ANQGSEA. DNA of the CDR3: TGCAGCGTGGGGGTTACTGAGTGGACAGGGGGCATGAATGGCTACACCTTC. It translates to CSVGVTEWTGGMNGYTF.

This clonotype occurred a few times. The chain couples TRBV13 to TRBJ2-1; D is unresolved. V was cut by 2 bases and J by 6 bases, with 11 bases left in between. This CDR3 is built from 14 residues. The germline V gene encodes CDR1 PRHDT and CDR2 FYEKMQ (reference sequence). For the CDR3, the DNA is TGTGCCAGCAGCTTACCCCCTGAATTCAATGAGCAGTTCTTC. It specifies CASSLPPEFNEQFF.

V gene TRBV7-9 combines with J gene TRBJ1-2, with unresolved D. The CDR3 contains 12 residues. The germline V gene encodes CDR1 SEHNR and CDR2 FQNEAQ (reference sequence). Trimming took 2 bases from V and 6 from J, leaving 7 bases between them. The chain's CDR3 is CASSLQIHGYTF. The DNA for the CDR3 is TGTGCCAGCAGCTTACAGATCCATGGCTACACCTTC.